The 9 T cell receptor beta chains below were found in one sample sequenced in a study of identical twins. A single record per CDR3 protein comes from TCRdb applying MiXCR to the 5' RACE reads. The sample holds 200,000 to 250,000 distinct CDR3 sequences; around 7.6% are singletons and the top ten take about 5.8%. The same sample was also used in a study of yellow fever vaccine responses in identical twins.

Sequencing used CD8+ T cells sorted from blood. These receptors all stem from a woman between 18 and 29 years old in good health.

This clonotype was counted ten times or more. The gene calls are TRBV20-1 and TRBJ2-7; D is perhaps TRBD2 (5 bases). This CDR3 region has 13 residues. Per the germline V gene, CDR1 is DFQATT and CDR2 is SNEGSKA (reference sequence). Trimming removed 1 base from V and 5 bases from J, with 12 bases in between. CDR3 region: CSARGPEEDEQYF. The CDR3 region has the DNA TGCAGTGCTAGAGGACCGGAGGAAGACGAGCAGTACTTC.

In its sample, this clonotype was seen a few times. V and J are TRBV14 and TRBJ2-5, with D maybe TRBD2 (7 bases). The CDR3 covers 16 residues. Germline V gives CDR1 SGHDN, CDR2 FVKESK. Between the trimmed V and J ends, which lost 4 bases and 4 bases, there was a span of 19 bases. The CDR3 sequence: CASSPLLAGASETQYF. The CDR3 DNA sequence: TGTGCCAGCAGCCCCCTTCTGGCGGGGGCCTCAGAGACCCAGTACTTC.

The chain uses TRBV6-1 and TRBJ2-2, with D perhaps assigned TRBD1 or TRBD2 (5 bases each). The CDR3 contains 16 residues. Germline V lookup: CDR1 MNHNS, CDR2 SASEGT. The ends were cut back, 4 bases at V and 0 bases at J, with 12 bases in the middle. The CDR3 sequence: CASSVTADANTGELFF. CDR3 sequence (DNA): TGTGCCAGCAGTGTGACAGCGGACGCGAACACCGGGGAGCTGTTTTTT.

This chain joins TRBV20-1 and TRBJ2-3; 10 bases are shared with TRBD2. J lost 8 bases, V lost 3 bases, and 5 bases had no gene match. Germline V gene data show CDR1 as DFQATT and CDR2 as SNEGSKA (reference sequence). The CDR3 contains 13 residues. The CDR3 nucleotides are TGCAGTGCTAGCCCCGGACTAGCGGTTACGCAGTATTTT. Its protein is CSASPGLAVTQYF.

In DNA form, the CDR3 reads TGTGCCAGCAGCGTGAACGATGCGGGGGGGCCGGGGAATGAGCAGTTCTTC. Translating it yields CASSVNDAGGPGNEQFF. This chain connects TRBV9 to TRBJ2-1; 9 nucleotides line up with TRBD2. The CDR3 contains 17 residues. Germline CDR1 and CDR2: SGDLS and YYNGEE. V trimming: 2 bases; J trimming: 7 bases; junction bases outside the gene matches: 13.

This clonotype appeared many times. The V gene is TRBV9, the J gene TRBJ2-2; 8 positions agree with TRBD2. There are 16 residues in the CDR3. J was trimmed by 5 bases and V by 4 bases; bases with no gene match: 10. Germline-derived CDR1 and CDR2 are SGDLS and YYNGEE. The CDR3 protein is CASSSLGLALTGELFF. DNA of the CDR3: TGTGCCAGCAGCTCGCTCGGACTAGCTCTTACCGGGGAGCTGTTTTTT.

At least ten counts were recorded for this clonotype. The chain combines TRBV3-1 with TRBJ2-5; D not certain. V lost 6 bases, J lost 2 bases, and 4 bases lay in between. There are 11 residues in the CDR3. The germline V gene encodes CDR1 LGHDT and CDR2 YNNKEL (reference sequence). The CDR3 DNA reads TGTGCCAGCAGTCGTCAAGAGACCCAGTACTTC. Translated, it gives CASSRQETQYF.

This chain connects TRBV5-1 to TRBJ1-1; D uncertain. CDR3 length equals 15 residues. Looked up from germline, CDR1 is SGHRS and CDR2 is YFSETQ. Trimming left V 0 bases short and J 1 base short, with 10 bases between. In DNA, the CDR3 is TGCGCCAGCAGCTTGGTAGAGTCACCGAACACTGAAGCTTTCTTT. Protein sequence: CASSLVESPNTEAFF.

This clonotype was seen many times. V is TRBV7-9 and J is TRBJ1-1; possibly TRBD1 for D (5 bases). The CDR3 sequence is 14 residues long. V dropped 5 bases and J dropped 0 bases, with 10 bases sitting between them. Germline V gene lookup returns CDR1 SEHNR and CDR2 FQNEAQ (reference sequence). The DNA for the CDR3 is TGTGCCAGCAGCCCGACAGTGTTGAACACTGAAGCTTTCTTT. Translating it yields CASSPTVLNTEAFF.